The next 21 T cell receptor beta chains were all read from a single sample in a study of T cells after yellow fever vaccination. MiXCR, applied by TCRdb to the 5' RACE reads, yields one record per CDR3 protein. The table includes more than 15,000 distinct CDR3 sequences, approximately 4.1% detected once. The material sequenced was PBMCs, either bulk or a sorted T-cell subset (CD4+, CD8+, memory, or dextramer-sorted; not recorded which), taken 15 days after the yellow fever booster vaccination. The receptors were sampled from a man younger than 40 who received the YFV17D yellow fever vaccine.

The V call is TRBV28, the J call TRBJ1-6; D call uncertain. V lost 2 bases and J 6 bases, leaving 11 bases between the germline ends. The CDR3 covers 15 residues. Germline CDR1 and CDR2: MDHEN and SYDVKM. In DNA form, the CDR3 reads TGTGCCAGCAGTTTAAGGACGGCACTTAATTCACCCCTCCACTTT. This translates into CASSLRTALNSPLHF. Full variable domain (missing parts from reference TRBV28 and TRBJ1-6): DVKVTQSSRYLVKRTGEKVFLECVQDMDHENMFWYRQDPGLGLRLIYFSYDVKMKEKGDIPEGYSVSREKKERFSLILESASTNQTSMYLCASSLRTALNSPLHFGNGTRLTVT.

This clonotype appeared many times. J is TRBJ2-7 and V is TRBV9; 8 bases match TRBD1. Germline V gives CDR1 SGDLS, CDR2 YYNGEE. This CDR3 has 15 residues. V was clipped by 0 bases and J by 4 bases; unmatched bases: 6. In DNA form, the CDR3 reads TGTGCCAGCAGCGTAGAGGGGACAGGCTCTTACGAGCAGTACTTC. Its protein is CASSVEGTGSYEQYF.

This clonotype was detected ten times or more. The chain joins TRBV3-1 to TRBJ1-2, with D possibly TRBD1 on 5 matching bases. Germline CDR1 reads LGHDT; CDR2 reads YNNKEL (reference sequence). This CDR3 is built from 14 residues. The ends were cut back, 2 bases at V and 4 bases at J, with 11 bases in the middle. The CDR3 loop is CASSQTTALYGYTF. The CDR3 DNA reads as TGTGCCAGCAGCCAAACGACAGCTCTCTATGGCTACACCTTC.

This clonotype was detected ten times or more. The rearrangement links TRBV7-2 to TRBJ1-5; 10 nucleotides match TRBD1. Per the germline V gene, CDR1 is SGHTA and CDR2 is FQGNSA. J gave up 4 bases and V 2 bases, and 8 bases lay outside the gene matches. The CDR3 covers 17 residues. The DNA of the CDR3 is TGTGCCAGCAGCTTATACCTGACAGGGGGCCGGAATCAGCCCCAGCATTTT. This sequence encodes CASSLYLTGGRNQPQHF.

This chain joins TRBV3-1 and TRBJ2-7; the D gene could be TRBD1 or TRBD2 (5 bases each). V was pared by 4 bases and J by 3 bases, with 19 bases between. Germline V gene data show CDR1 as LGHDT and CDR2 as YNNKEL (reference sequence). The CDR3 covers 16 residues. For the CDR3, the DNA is TGTGCCAGCAGCCCCTATACGACAGCCCGGGGCTACGAGCAGTACTTC. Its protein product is CASSPYTTARGYEQYF.

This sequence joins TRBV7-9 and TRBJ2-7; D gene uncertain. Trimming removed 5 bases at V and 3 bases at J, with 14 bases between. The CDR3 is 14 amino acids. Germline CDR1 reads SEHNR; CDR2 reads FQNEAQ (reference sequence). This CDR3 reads CASSPGPICYEQYF. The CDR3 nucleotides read TGTGCCAGCAGCCCCGGGCCCATCTGCTACGAGCAGTACTTC.

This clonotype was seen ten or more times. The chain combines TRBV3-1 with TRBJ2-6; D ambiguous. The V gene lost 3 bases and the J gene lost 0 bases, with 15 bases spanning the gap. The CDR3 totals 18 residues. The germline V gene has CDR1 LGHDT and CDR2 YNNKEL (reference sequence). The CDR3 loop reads CASSHPLTLSSGANVLTF. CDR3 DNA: TGTGCCAGCAGCCACCCCCTAACCCTGAGCTCTGGGGCCAACGTCCTGACTTTC.

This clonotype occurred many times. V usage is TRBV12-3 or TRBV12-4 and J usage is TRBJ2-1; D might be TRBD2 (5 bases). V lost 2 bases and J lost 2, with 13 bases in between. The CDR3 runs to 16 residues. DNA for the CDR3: TGTGCCAGCAGTTTATCGCTAGCCCGTCCCTACAATGAGCAGTTCTTC. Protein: CASSLSLARPYNEQFF.

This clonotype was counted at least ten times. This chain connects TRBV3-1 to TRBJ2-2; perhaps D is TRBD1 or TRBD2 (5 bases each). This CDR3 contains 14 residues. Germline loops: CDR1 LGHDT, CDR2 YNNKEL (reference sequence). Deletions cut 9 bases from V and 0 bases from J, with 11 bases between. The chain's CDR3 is CASSGTTNTGELFF. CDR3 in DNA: TGTGCCAGTTCCGGGACGACGAACACCGGGGAGCTGTTTTTT.

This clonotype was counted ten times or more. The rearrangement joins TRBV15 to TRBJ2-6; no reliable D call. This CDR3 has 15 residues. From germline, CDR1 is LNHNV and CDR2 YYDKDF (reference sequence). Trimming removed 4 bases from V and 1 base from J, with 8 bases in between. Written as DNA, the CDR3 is TGTGCCACCAGCAAGGCCGTATCTGGGGCCAACGTCCTGACTTTC. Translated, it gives CATSKAVSGANVLTF.

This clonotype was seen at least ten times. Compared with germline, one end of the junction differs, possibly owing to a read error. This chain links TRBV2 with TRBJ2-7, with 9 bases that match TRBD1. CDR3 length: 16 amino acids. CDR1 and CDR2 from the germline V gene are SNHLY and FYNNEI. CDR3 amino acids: CASTLPGQGLRAERYF. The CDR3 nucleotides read TGTGCCAGCACCCTCCCGGGACAGGGTCTAAGGGCCGAGCGGTACTTC.

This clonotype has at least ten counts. As DNA, the CDR3 is TGCGCCAGCAGCTTGAACGGGGGCTCCTACAATGAGCAGTTCTTC. Protein: CASSLNGGSYNEQFF. V gene TRBV5-1 combines with J gene TRBJ2-1, with D possibly matching TRBD2 (6 bases). This CDR3 is built from 15 residues. V was pared by 1 base and J by 0 bases, with 8 bases between. Germline loops: CDR1 SGHRS, CDR2 YFSETQ.

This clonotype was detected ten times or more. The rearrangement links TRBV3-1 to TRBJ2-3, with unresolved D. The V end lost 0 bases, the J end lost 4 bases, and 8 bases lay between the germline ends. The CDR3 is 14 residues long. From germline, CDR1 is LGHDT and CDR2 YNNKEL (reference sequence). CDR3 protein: CASSQESIADTQYF. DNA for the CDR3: TGTGCCAGCAGCCAAGAAAGTATTGCAGATACGCAGTATTTT.

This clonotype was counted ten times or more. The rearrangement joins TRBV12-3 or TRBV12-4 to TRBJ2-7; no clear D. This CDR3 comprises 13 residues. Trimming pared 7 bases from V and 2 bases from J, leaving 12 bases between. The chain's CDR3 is CASNPDTTYEQYF. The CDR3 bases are TGTGCCAGCAATCCAGACACCACCTACGAGCAGTACTTC.

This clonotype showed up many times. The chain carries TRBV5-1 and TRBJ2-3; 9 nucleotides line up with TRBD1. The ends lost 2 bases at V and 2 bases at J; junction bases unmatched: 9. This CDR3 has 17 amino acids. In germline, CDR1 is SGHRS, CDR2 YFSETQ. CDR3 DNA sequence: TGCGCCAGCAGCTTCCCGGACAGGGGCCAAAACACAGATACGCAGTATTTT. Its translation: CASSFPDRGQNTDTQYF.

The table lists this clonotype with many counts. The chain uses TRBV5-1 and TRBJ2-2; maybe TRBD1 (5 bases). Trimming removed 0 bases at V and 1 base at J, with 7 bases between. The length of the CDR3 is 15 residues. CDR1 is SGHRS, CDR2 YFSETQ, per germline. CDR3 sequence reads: CASSLGTMNTGELFF. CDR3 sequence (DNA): TGCGCCAGCAGCTTGGGGACAATGAACACCGGGGAGCTGTTTTTT.

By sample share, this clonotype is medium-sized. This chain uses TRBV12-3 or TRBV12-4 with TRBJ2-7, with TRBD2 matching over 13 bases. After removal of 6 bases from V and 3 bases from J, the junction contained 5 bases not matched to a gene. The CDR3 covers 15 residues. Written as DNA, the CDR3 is TGTGCCAGCAGCCAAAGGACTAGCGGGAGCTACGAGCAGTACTTC. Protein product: CASSQRTSGSYEQYF.

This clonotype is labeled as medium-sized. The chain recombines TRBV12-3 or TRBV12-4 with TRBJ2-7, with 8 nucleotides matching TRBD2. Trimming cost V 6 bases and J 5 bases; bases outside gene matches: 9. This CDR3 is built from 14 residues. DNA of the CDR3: TGTGCCAGCAGCCCGGGGGGGGGCGCGGACGAGCAGTACTTC. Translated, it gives CASSPGGGADEQYF.

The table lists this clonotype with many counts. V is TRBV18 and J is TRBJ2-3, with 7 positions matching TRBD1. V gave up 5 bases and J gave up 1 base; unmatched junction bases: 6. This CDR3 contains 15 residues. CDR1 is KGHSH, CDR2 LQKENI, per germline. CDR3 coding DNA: TGTGCCAGCTCAGAAAGACAGGGTGGCACAGATACGCAGTATTTT. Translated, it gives CASSERQGGTDTQYF.

In DNA form, the CDR3 reads TGTGCCACCAAACAGGACTACCAACTATACGAGCAGTACTTC. This encodes CATKQDYQLYEQYF. The V and J genes are TRBV15 and TRBJ2-7, with D maybe TRBD2 (6 bases). Germline lookup yields CDR1 LNHNV and CDR2 YYDKDF (reference sequence). Trimming left V 7 bases short and J 4 bases short, with 17 bases between. This CDR3 has 14 residues. The variable domain in full, with the rest retrieved from reference TRBV15 and TRBJ2-7, is DAMVIQNPRYQVTQFGKPVTLSCSQTLNHNVMYWYQQKSSQAPKLLFHYYDKDFNNEADTPDNFQSRRPNTSFCFLDIRSPGLGDTAMYLCATKQDYQLYEQYFGPGTRLTVT.

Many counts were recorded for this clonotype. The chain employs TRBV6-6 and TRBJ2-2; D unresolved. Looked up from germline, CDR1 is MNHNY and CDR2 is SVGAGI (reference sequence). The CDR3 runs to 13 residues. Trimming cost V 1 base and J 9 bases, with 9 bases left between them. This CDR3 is CASSYWESRELFF. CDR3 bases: TGTGCCAGCAGTTACTGGGAAAGTCGGGAGCTGTTTTTT.